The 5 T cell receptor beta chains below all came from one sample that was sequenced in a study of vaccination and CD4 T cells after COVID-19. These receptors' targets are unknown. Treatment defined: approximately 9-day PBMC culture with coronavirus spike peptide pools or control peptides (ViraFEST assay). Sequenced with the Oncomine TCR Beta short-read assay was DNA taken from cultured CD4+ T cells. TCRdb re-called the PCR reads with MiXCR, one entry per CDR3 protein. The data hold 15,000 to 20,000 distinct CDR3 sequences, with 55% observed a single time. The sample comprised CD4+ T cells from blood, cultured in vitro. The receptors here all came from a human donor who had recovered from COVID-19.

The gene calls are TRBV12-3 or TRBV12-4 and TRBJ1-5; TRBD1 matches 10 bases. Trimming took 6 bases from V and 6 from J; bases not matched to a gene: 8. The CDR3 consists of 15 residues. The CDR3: CASRAGTGDAQPQHF. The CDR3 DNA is TGTGCCAGCAGGGCCGGGACAGGGGATGCTCAGCCCCAGCATTTT.

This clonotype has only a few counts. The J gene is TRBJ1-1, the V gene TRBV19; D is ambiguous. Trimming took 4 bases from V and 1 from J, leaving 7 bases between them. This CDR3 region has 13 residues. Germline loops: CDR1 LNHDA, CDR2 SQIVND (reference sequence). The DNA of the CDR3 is TGTGCCAGTAGTACTGAGCAGAACACTGAAGCTTTCTTT. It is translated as CASSTEQNTEAFF.

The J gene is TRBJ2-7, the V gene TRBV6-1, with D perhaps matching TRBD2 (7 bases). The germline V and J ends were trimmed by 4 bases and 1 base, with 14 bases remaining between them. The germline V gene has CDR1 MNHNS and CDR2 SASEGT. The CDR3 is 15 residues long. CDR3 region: CASSGRGAGSYEQYF. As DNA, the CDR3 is TGTGCCAGCAGTGGCAGGGGAGCGGGGTCCTACGAGCAGTACTTC.

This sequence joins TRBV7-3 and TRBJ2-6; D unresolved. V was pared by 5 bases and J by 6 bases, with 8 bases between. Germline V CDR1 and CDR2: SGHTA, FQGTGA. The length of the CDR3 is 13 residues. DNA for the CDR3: TGTGCCAGCAGCCCCATAGCGGCCAACGTCCTGACTTTC. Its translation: CASSPIAANVLTF. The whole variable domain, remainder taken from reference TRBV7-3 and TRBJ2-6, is GAGVSQTPSNKVTEKGKYVELRCDPISGHTALYWYRQSLGQGPEFLIYFQGTGAADDSGLPNDRFFAVRPEGSVSTLKIQRTERGDSAVYLCASSPIAANVLTFGAGSRLTVL.

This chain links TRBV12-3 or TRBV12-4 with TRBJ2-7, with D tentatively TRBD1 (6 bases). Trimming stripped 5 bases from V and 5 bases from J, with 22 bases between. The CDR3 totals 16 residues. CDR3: CASSTFGQKALDEQYF. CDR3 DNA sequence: TGTGCCAGCAGTACCTTCGGACAGAAGGCCTTGGACGAGCAGTACTTC.